The rows below give T cell receptor beta chains drawn from one sample of a study of blood T cell repertoires in COVID-19. Clones were sequenced by immunoSEQ multiplex PCR, and TCRdb holds only the in-frame ones, with some missing. The profile shows fewer than 250,000 clones, more than 75% of them singletons. Specimen: peripheral blood. The receptors come from a man between 60 and 70 years old with acute or convalescent COVID-19. The CDR3 runs from the conserved cysteine through the conserved F or W. Fields, in order: D gene, J gene, V gene, clone size, CDR3 protein, CDR3 DNA. The D gene is left open where the match is weak. Expanded clones are given a class, and other clones once, few, many or no size at all.

>.|TRBJ2-7|TRBV11-2|.
CASRRGTGDEQYF
TGTGCCAGCAGGAGGGGTACGGGAGACGAGCAGTACTTC
>.|TRBJ2-7|TRBV30|.
CAWREGRGEQYF
TGTGCCTGGAGGGAGGGGCGGGGTGAGCAGTACTTC
>TRBD1|TRBJ1-4|TRBV5-1|once
CASSLEGADEKLFF
TGCGCCAGCAGCTTGGAGGGGGCGGATGAAAAACTGTTTTTT
>.|TRBJ1-1|TRBV18|.
CASSPDYGRTEAFF
TGTGCCAGCTCACCTGACTATGGAAGGACTGAAGCTTTCTTT
>.|TRBJ1-1|TRBV28|.
CASRTRPGGGDTEAFF
TGTGCCAGCAGGACCCGGCCGGGAGGGGGGGACACTGAAGCTTTCTTT
>.|TRBJ2-3|TRBV27|.
CASSFGGGADTQYF
TGTGCCAGCAGTTTTGGGGGGGGCGCAGATACGCAGTATTTT
>TRBD1|TRBJ2-5|TRBV25-1|.
CASSEQGGRETQYF
TGTGCCAGCAGTGAACAAGGGGGCCGGGAGACCCAGTACTTC
>TRBD1|TRBJ2-7|TRBV30|.
CASTPRTGSYEQYF
TGTGCCTCAACCCCCCGGACAGGATCCTACGAGCAGTACTTC
>.|TRBJ2-3|TRBV14|few
CASSQDQAGARTDTQYF
TGTGCCAGCAGCCAAGATCAGGCGGGGGCCCGCACAGATACGCAGTATTTT
>TRBD1|TRBJ1-4|TRBV2|.
CASSYSPGTGLGEKLFF
TGTGCCAGCAGTTATAGTCCCGGGACAGGGTTGGGTGAAAAACTGTTTTTT
>TRBD2|TRBJ2-5|TRBV19|.
CASSIGAASGYLQYF
TGTGCCAGTAGTATCGGGGCGGCTAGCGGCTACCTCCAGTACTTC
>TRBD1|TRBJ1-2|TRBV19|.
CASSEWYQTGPNYGYTF
TGTGCCAGTAGCGAGTGGTACCAGACAGGGCCAAACTATGGCTACACCTTC
>TRBD1|TRBJ2-5|TRBV6-1|.
CASSEGPGGRETQYF
TGTGCCAGCAGTGAAGGTCCAGGGGGCCGGGAGACCCAGTACTTC
>TRBD2|TRBJ2-3|TRBV7-3|once
CASSAGGSTDTQYF
TGTGCCAGCAGCGCGGGGGGTAGCACAGATACGCAGTATTTT
>TRBD2|TRBJ2-2|TRBV9|once
CASSVVDREDTGELFF
TGTGCCAGCAGCGTAGTCGACCGGGAGGACACCGGGGAGCTGTTTTTT
>TRBD1|TRBJ1-4|TRBV7-2|.
CASSQDRVNEKLFF
TGTGCCAGCAGCCAGGACAGGGTAAATGAAAAACTGTTTTTT
>.|TRBJ1-1|TRBV11-2|.
CASSLETYTEAFF
TGTGCCAGCAGCTTAGAGACATACACTGAAGCTTTCTTT
>TRBD2|TRBJ2-5|TRBV10-3|.
CAISLTGGGEGFGTQYF
TGTGCCATCAGCCTAACTGGGGGAGGGGAGGGCTTCGGGACCCAGTACTTC
>.|TRBJ1-1|TRBV7-9|.
CASSLVGASDKKNTEAFF
TGTGCCAGCAGCTTGGTCGGCGCATCGGACAAGAAGAACACTGAAGCTTTCTTT
>.|TRBJ1-3|TRBV19|.
CASTQPPGAGNTIYF
TGTGCCAGTACTCAACCACCGGGGGCTGGAAACACCATATATTTT
>.|TRBJ2-3|TRBV25-1|.
CASSITSTDTQYF
TGTGCCAGCAGTATTACTAGCACAGATACGCAGTATTTT
>TRBD2|TRBJ2-1|TRBV6-6|once
CASSGLGLASGNEQFF
TGTGCCAGCAGTGGCCTAGGACTAGCATCCGGCAATGAGCAGTTCTTC
>.|TRBJ2-5|TRBV18|.
CASSPTGGRRRSQETQYF
TGTGCCAGCTCACCAACCGGGGGGCGGCGGCGAAGCCAAGAGACCCAGTACTTC
>.|TRBJ2-7|TRBV6-5|.
CASMGHDSYEQYF
TGTGCCAGCATGGGACACGACTCCTACGAGCAGTACTTC
>TRBD2|TRBJ2-5|TRBV27|few
CASGGVGGRETQYF
TGTGCCAGCGGGGGGGTTGGGGGTCGGGAGACCCAGTACTTC
>TRBD1|TRBJ1-4|TRBV7-2|.
CASSSTGGAANEKLFF
TGTGCCAGCAGCTCGACAGGGGGCGCGGCTAATGAAAAACTGTTTTTT
>TRBD1|TRBJ2-2|TRBV29-1|.
CSVGGQGAFGELFF
TGCAGCGTTGGGGGACAGGGGGCTTTCGGGGAGCTGTTTTTT
>TRBD2|TRBJ2-3|TRBV5-1|few
CASSGGDSTDTQYF
TGCGCCAGCAGCGGGGGGGACAGCACAGATACGCAGTATTTT
>.|TRBJ2-2|TRBV5-5|.
CASSSGPRTPNTGELFF
TGTGCCAGCAGCTCAGGACCTAGGACACCGAACACCGGGGAGCTGTTTTTT
>TRBD1|TRBJ1-2|TRBV10-2|.
CASGYVLTGNYGYTF
TGCGCCAGCGGGTACGTGTTGACAGGGAACTATGGCTACACCTTC
>.|TRBJ1-3|TRBV5-1|.
CASSLEGVGNTIYF
TGCGCCAGCAGCTTGGAGGGGGTCGGAAACACCATATATTTT
>.|TRBJ2-3|TRBV6-4|.
CASSVEGGRTDTQYF
TGTGCCAGCAGTGTGGAGGGGGGGCGCACAGATACGCAGTATTTT
>TRBD2|TRBJ2-1|TRBV3-1/TRBV3-2|.
CASSQELAGGFNEQFF
TGTGCCAGCAGCCAAGAACTAGCGGGGGGGTTCAATGAGCAGTTCTTC
>.|TRBJ2-1|TRBV2|medium-sized
CASSTRVPYNEQFF
TGTGCCAGCAGTACCCGGGTACCGTACAATGAGCAGTTCTTC
>TRBD1|TRBJ2-7|TRBV6-5|.
CASKITGVYEQYF
TGTGCCAGCAAGATTACAGGGGTCTACGAGCAGTACTTC
>.|TRBJ1-1|TRBV5-1|.
CASSLATASTEAFF
TGCGCCAGCAGCTTGGCGACAGCTAGTACTGAAGCTTTCTTT
>.|TRBJ2-7|TRBV7-9|.
CASSWTRDGGDEQYF
TGTGCCAGCAGCTGGACCCGGGACGGAGGGGACGAGCAGTACTTC
>TRBD1|TRBJ1-2|TRBV6-6|.
CASSTQGADYGYTF
TGTGCCAGCAGCACACAGGGGGCCGACTATGGCTACACCTTC
>TRBD1|TRBJ2-7|TRBV28|.
CASRSGQAYYEQYF
TGTGCCAGCAGGTCGGGACAGGCTTACTACGAGCAGTACTTC
>TRBD2|TRBJ2-7|TRBV9|.
CASSLKISGGLYEQYF
TGTGCCAGCAGCCTTAAAATTAGCGGGGGTCTCTACGAGCAGTACTTC
>TRBD1|TRBJ2-7|TRBV19|.
CASSPGTVISYEQYF
TGTGCCAGTAGTCCCGGGACAGTGATCTCCTACGAGCAGTACTTC
>TRBD2|TRBJ2-3|TRBV7-9|.
CASSDTGLVDTQYF
TGTGCCAGCAGCGATACGGGACTAGTGGATACGCAGTATTTT
>TRBD1|TRBJ2-7|TRBV7-3|.
CASSLIGTGPWEQYF
TGTGCCAGCAGCTTAATAGGGACAGGCCCTTGGGAGCAGTACTTC
>TRBD1|TRBJ2-7|TRBV5-6|.
CASSSRDRGTYEQYF
TGTGCCAGCAGCTCTCGGGACAGGGGTACCTACGAGCAGTACTTC
>TRBD1|TRBJ2-7|TRBV5-4|.
CASSSGTGAHEQYF
TGTGCCAGCAGCTCCGGGACAGGGGCCCACGAGCAGTACTTC
>.|TRBJ1-5|TRBV4-3|.
CASSQEGGAAQPQHF
TGCGCCAGCAGCCAAGAAGGCGGGGCCGCTCAGCCCCAGCATTTT
>.|TRBJ2-7|TRBV14|.
CASSDSGFFYEQYF
TGTGCCAGCAGCGACTCCGGGTTCTTCTACGAGCAGTACTTC
>.|TRBJ1-1|TRBV5-4|.
CASSPEGPRDTEAFF
TGTGCCAGCAGCCCCGAAGGCCCCCGGGACACTGAAGCTTTCTTT
>.|TRBJ1-3|TRBV5-1|.
CASSSRGVPSGNTIYF
TGCGCCAGCAGCTCACGCGGGGTCCCCTCTGGAAACACCATATATTTT
>.|TRBJ1-1|TRBV19|.
CASSIGHLRWTEAFF
TGTGCCAGTAGTATAGGTCACCTGAGGTGGACTGAAGCTTTCTTT
>.|TRBJ1-1|TRBV5-4|.
CASRAGLNTEAFF
TGTGCCAGCAGGGCAGGGTTGAACACTGAAGCTTTCTTT
>TRBD2|TRBJ2-5|TRBV10-3|.
CAISEGTSGGTQETQYF
TGTGCCATCAGTGAGGGGACTAGCGGGGGGACTCAAGAGACCCAGTACTTC
>TRBD1|TRBJ2-7|TRBV11-1|.
CASSLARRGSEQYF
TGTGCCAGCAGCTTAGCCCGCAGGGGGAGCGAGCAGTACTTC
>.|TRBJ1-2|TRBV6-5|.
CASSYLSGDYGYTF
TGTGCCAGCAGTTACTTGTCAGGGGACTATGGCTACACCTTC
>TRBD2|TRBJ2-4|TRBV3-1/TRBV3-2|.
CASSHFGGGGELAKNIQYF
TGTGCCAGCAGCCACTTCGGCGGTGGGGGGGAACTAGCCAAAAACATTCAGTACTTC
>TRBD1|TRBJ1-2|TRBV7-8|.
CASSFGTVYGYTF
TGTGCCAGCAGCTTCGGGACAGTCTATGGCTACACCTTC
>TRBD1|TRBJ2-7|TRBV6-5|few
CASRQGVAYEQYF
TGTGCCAGCAGACAGGGGGTAGCCTACGAGCAGTACTTC
>.|TRBJ2-7|TRBV3-1/TRBV3-2|.
CASSQDPRGAHEQYF
TGTGCCAGCAGCCAAGACCCGCGGGGAGCCCACGAGCAGTACTTC